This record looks at one TCR beta chain sequence and its context. One end of the junction varies from germline; a read error may be responsible. This record belongs to a study of blood T cell repertoires in COVID-19. Study-level information: In each case, the material was cDNA or gDNA derived from T cells, B-cell-depleted T cells, or PBMCs.

The germline V gene has CDR1 MGHDK and CDR2 SYGVNS. This CDR3 has 16 amino acids. In the authors' workflow: It was from reference gene primer amplification that nucleated cell counts were estimated. The table came from immunoSEQ multiplex PCR; TCRdb's copy has only in-frame clones and leaves some out. The V and J calls and clone size come from that table; D and trimming were worked out from the DNA. The sample has about 430,000 clones, over 75% seen once. The TCR was taken from a young woman who had been exposed to COVID-19. The V and J genes are TRBV25-1 and TRBJ2-2, with 9 bases lining up with TRBD1. Input material: PBMCs or T cells enriched from blood (not recorded which). The CDR3 sequence is CATSIRGQGGTGELFF. For the CDR3, the DNA is TGTGCCACCAGTATACGGGGACAGGGTGGGACCGGGGAGCTGTTTTTT.